The 5 T cell receptor beta chains in this list originate from one sample, sequenced in a study of breast tumors, draining lymph nodes, adjacent tissues. TCRdb fed the multiplex PCR reads into MiXCR, producing one record per CDR3 protein. Of tens of thousands of distinct CDR3 sequences listed, under 75% are singletons. Material: tumor-adjacent breast tissue. The receptors shown here come from a female donor with breast cancer. Some clones in this sample may be carry-over from other donors' samples.

V and J are TRBV29-1 and TRBJ2-7; maybe TRBD1 (7 bases). Germline V gives CDR1 SQVTM, CDR2 ANQGSEA. The CDR3 runs 13 residues. Between the trimmed V and J ends, which lost 7 bases and 8 bases, there was a span of 21 bases. In DNA form, the CDR3 reads TGCAGCGCCCGGAGTCCAGGGGGGCCTAAGCAGTACTTC. Protein sequence: CSARSPGGPKQYF.

V and J are TRBV6-1 and TRBJ2-3; 8 positions match TRBD1. V shed 7 bases, J shed 3 bases, and the junction held 3 bases outside the gene matches. The CDR3 covers 13 residues. Germline V CDR1 and CDR2: MNHNS, SASEGT. Written as DNA, the CDR3 is TGTGCCAGCAACAGACAGGGGACAGATACGCAGTATTTT. As protein: CASNRQGTDTQYF.

The chain is built from TRBV15 and TRBJ1-4, with 11 bases matching TRBD1. J lost 7 bases, V lost 0 bases, and 7 bases had no gene match. The CDR3 is 17 amino acids. The germline CDR1 and CDR2 sequences are LNHNV and YYDKDF (reference sequence). CDR3 bases: TGTGCCACCAGCAGAGAACGGACAGGGGGCGAGGGTGAAAAACTGTTTTTT. Translating it yields CATSRERTGGEGEKLFF.

Written as DNA, the CDR3 is TGTGCCAGCAGTTTTATCACAGGGTTTTCTGGAAACACCATATATTTT. Translation gives CASSFITGFSGNTIYF. The rearrangement uses TRBV6-6 and TRBJ1-3; possibly TRBD1 for D (6 bases). Germline CDR1 is MNHNY and CDR2 is SVGAGI (reference sequence). CDR3 size: 16 residues. Between the trimmed V and J ends, which lost 4 bases and 1 base, there was a span of 14 bases.

This clonotype rates as medium-sized. The CDR3: CASSEEYRGLDGYTF. CDR3 in DNA: TGCGCCAGCAGCGAGGAGTACAGGGGGCTCGATGGCTACACCTTC. V gene TRBV5-1 combines with J gene TRBJ1-2; 9 bases are a match to TRBD1. Per germline, CDR1 SGHRS and CDR2 YFSETQ. CDR3 length: 15 amino acids. Unmatched junction bases numbered 10, after V lost 4 bases and J lost 6 bases.